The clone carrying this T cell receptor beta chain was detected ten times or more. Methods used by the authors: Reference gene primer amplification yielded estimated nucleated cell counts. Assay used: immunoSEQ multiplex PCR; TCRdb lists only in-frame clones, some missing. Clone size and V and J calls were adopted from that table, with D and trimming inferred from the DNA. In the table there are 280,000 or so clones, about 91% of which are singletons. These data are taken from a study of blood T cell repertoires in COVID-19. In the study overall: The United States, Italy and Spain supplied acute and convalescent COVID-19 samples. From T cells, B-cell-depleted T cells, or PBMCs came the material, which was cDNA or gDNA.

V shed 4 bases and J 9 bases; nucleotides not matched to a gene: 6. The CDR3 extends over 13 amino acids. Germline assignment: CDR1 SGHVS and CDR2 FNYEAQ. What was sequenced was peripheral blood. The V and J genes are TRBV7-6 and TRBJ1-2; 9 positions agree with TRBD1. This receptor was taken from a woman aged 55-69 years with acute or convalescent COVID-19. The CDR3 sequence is CASSSGTGSSYTF. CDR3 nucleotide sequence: TGTGCCAGCAGCTCCGGGACAGGGAGTAGCTACACCTTC.